These 32 T cell receptor beta chains were all obtained from the same sample, sequenced in a study of cytomegalovirus exposure and HLA in healthy donors. With 60 Vbeta and 13 Jbeta primers, the PCR was carried out. Sequencing used immunoSEQ multiplex PCR; TCRdb keeps in-frame clones, though not all of them. This sample has 80,000 to 100,000 clones; roughly 81% occur once, and the top ten carry approximately 1.4%. The sample consisted of PBMCs. The receptors originated from a man aged 40-50 years in good health and CMV-seronegative.

Here the CDR3 reads CASSLDLGQNYGYTF. In DNA, the CDR3 is TGTGCCAGCAGCTTGGACCTAGGACAAAACTATGGCTACACCTTC. The rearrangement uses TRBV5-6 and TRBJ1-2; a weak D match, TRBD1 (5 bases). Trimming stripped 0 bases from V and 2 bases from J, with 11 bases between. Germline V lookup: CDR1 SGHDT, CDR2 YYEEEE. CDR3 length: 15 amino acids.

The rearrangement joins TRBV5-4 to TRBJ1-5; D call uncertain. Germline V CDR1 and CDR2: SGHNT, YYREEE (reference sequence). This CDR3 is 12 amino acids long. V gave up 4 bases and J gave up 7 bases, with 9 bases separating them. CDR3 loop: CASSQGGQPQHF. The CDR3 region has the DNA TGTGCCAGCAGCCAAGGCGGCCAGCCCCAGCATTTT.

The V and J genes are TRBV10-1 and TRBJ1-2, with D possibly matching TRBD1 (6 bases). The CDR3 consists of 13 residues. Per germline, CDR1 WNHNN and CDR2 SYGVQD (reference sequence). The germline V and J ends were trimmed by 2 bases and 5 bases, with 9 bases remaining between them. The CDR3 is CASSETGHYGYTF. The CDR3 DNA reads TGCGCCAGCAGTGAGACGGGACATTATGGCTACACCTTC.

V is TRBV5-1 and J is TRBJ2-7; 9 bases agree with TRBD1. The CDR3 consists of 17 residues. Germline lookup yields CDR1 SGHRS and CDR2 YFSETQ. Trimming removed 0 bases from V and 6 bases from J; junction bases left unmatched: 13. The CDR3 DNA sequence: TGCGCCAGCAGCTTGGGGCTACAGGGGGCTTTACGGTTCGAGCAGTACTTC. The encoded protein is CASSLGLQGALRFEQYF.

The chain links TRBV29-1 to TRBJ1-2, with 8 nucleotides matching TRBD1. The V gene's germline CDR1 is SQVTM and CDR2 ANQGSEA. The CDR3 is 15 amino acids. The V gene end was trimmed by 6 bases and the J gene end by 8 bases; junction bases not matched to a gene: 17. The CDR3 spells CSVGTPHRGARGYTF. Written as DNA, the CDR3 is TGCAGCGTGGGAACGCCCCACAGGGGGGCCCGGGGCTACACCTTC.

The chain uses TRBV7-9 and TRBJ2-1; 13 bases are shared with TRBD2. V shed 5 bases, J shed 15 bases, and the junction held 7 bases outside the gene matches. Germline CDR1 and CDR2: SEHNR and FQNEAQ (reference sequence). CDR3 length: 13 amino acids. Written as DNA, the CDR3 is TGTGCCAGCAGCGCCGGGACTAGCGGGGTTGCGTTCTTC. It codes for CASSAGTSGVAFF. The full variable domain, in which reference TRBV7-9 and TRBJ2-1 provide the parts outside the CDR3, is DTGVSQNPRHKITKRGQNVTFRCDPISEHNRLYWYRQTLGQGPEFLTYFQNEAQLEKSRLLSDRFSAERPKGSFSTLEIQRTEQGDSAMYLCASSAGTSGVAFFGPGTRLTVL.

This clone appeared a single time. The chain couples TRBV5-5 to TRBJ2-7, with 9 bases lining up with TRBD1. The CDR3 has 13 amino acids. The germline V gene has CDR1 SGHKS and CDR2 YYEKEE (reference sequence). J gave up 7 bases and V 4 bases, and 6 bases lay outside the gene matches. The CDR3 region is CASSRPGQGEQYF. CDR3 nucleotides: TGTGCCAGCAGCAGGCCGGGACAGGGAGAGCAGTACTTC.

This clone was observed a handful of times. The rearrangement joins TRBV27 to TRBJ2-7; weak D call: TRBD2 (5 bases). The CDR3 runs to 14 residues. Germline V lookup: CDR1 MNHEY, CDR2 SMNVEV (reference sequence). Trimming removed 3 bases at V and 2 bases at J, with 11 bases between. CDR3 in DNA: TGTGCCAGCAGTTTTGCGGGCACCGCCTACGAGCAGTACTTC. It encodes CASSFAGTAYEQYF.

This chain joins TRBV9 and TRBJ1-4, with a possible D match to TRBD1 (6 bases). The germline V gene has CDR1 SGDLS and CDR2 YYNGEE. V was trimmed by 4 bases and J by 8 bases, leaving 15 bases between them. This CDR3 contains 14 residues. The CDR3 nucleotides are TGTGCCAGCAGCAAACAGGGAGGGGGGGAAAAACTGTTTTTT. Residues: CASSKQGGGEKLFF.

The genes are TRBV10-3 and TRBJ2-7; TRBD1 matches at 7 bases. Looked up from germline, CDR1 is ENHRY and CDR2 is SYGVKD. The junction had 7 bases not matched to a gene; V was cut back by 4 bases and J by 4 bases. The CDR3 runs 14 residues. Here the CDR3 DNA reads TGTGCCATCAGTGGGGGGACAGTTGGATACGAGCAGTACTTC. It encodes CAISGGTVGYEQYF.

V is TRBV28 and J is TRBJ1-2; D is undetermined. Germline V gene data show CDR1 as MDHEN and CDR2 as SYDVKM. CDR3 length equals 16 residues. V lost 5 bases and J 4 bases, leaving 20 bases between the germline ends. The CDR3: CASSPGGPRGLYGYTF. The CDR3 DNA reads as TGTGCCAGCAGTCCAGGAGGCCCGAGAGGTCTCTATGGCTACACCTTC.

V is TRBV7-2 and J is TRBJ1-5, with 10 bases lining up with TRBD1. Trimming removed 1 base from V and 5 bases from J; junction bases left unmatched: 2. The CDR3 spans 15 residues. Germline CDR1 SGHTA, CDR2 FQGNSA. The CDR3 bases are TGTGCCAGCAGCTTAGTTGGGACAGGGGATCAGCCCCAGCATTTT. This gives the protein CASSLVGTGDQPQHF.

The chain carries TRBV10-3 and TRBJ2-2; 11 bases align to TRBD1. Losses at the gene ends were 4 bases for V and 7 bases for J; bases not matched to a gene: 5. Germline values: CDR1 ENHRY, CDR2 SYGVKD. The CDR3 covers 15 residues. The CDR3 loop reads CAISGTGGAGGELFF. CDR3 bases: TGTGCCATCAGTGGGACAGGGGGCGCGGGCGGGGAGCTGTTTTTT.

This clone came up once. The CDR3 region is CASSLAGTYEQYF. DNA of the CDR3: TGTGCCAGCAGCTTAGCCGGGACCTACGAGCAGTACTTC. This chain connects TRBV13 to TRBJ2-7, with D possibly matching TRBD2 (5 bases). From germline, CDR1 is PRHDT and CDR2 FYEKMQ (reference sequence). The V and J ends lost 1 base and 2 bases respectively, with 6 bases between them. The CDR3 covers 13 residues.

The chain employs TRBV14 and TRBJ2-7; 12 bases fit TRBD1. Germline CDR1 and CDR2: SGHDN and FVKESK. The CDR3 consists of 16 residues. J was trimmed by 6 bases and V by 4 bases; bases with no gene match: 10. This CDR3 is CASSRGGGQGASEQYF. Written as DNA, the CDR3 is TGTGCCAGCAGCCGAGGAGGGGGACAGGGGGCCTCCGAGCAGTACTTC. Drawing the rest from reference TRBV14 and TRBJ2-7, the complete variable domain is EAGVTQFPSHSVIEKGQTVTLRCDPISGHDNLYWYRRVMGKEIKFLLHFVKESKQDESGMPNNRFLAERTGGTYSTLKVQPAELEDSGVYFCASSRGGGQGASEQYFGPGTRLTVT.

The V call is TRBV28, the J call TRBJ2-5; 7 bases are a match to TRBD1. The germline CDR1 and CDR2 sequences are MDHEN and SYDVKM. The V segment lost 4 bases and the J segment 6 bases; nucleotides outside the gene matches: 2. The CDR3 is 12 amino acids. This CDR3 is CASSSTGQTQYF. CDR3 nucleotide sequence: TGTGCCAGCAGTTCGACAGGGCAGACCCAGTACTTC.

The chain couples TRBV5-1 to TRBJ1-5; D gene uncertain. Germline V gene sequence: CDR1 SGHRS, CDR2 YFSETQ. This CDR3 comprises 15 residues. The V and J ends lost 1 base and 4 bases respectively, with 12 bases between them. In DNA, the CDR3 is TGCGCCAGCAGCTTGTGGTCAGGCCTGAATCAGCCCCAGCATTTT. This encodes CASSLWSGLNQPQHF.

CDR3 residues: CASSQVPGYEQYF. CDR3 DNA sequence: TGCGCCAGCAGCCAAGTTCCGGGGTACGAGCAGTACTTC. This chain connects TRBV4-1 to TRBJ2-7, with D maybe TRBD2 (5 bases). V lost 1 base to trimming and J lost 4 bases, with 8 bases between them. The CDR3 runs to 13 residues. CDR1 is MGHRA and CDR2 is YSYEKL in the germline V gene.

The chain joins TRBV4-1 to TRBJ1-4; D is unclear. Germline V gene sequence: CDR1 MGHRA, CDR2 YSYEKL. CDR3 length equals 13 residues. V gave up 4 bases and J gave up 4 bases, with 7 bases separating them. The chain's CDR3 is CASSPPNNEKLFF. DNA for the CDR3: TGCGCCAGCAGCCCCCCTAATAATGAAAAACTGTTTTTT.

The chain joins TRBV7-8 to TRBJ2-5; 11 bases are shared with TRBD2. The junction had 9 bases not matched to a gene; V was cut back by 3 bases and J by 9 bases. CDR3 length: 15 amino acids. Germline V gene lookup returns CDR1 SGHVS and CDR2 FQNEAQ. CDR3 residues: CASSLTSGAIGAQYF. CDR3 nucleotides: TGTGCCAGCAGCTTGACTAGCGGGGCCATTGGGGCCCAGTACTTC.

The gene calls are TRBV6-1 and TRBJ1-3; TRBD1 might be the D (6 bases). V lost 3 bases, J lost 2 bases, and 14 bases lay in between. CDR3 length: 16 residues. Per the germline V gene, CDR1 is MNHNS and CDR2 is SASEGT. The CDR3: CASSDSTGNTGNTIYF. The DNA for the CDR3 is TGTGCCAGCAGTGATTCCACAGGGAATACTGGAAACACCATATATTTT.

This clone was observed a handful of times. The J gene is TRBJ1-2, the V gene TRBV4-2; 7 bases map to TRBD1. Trimming removed 0 bases from V and 5 bases from J; junction bases left unmatched: 12. The germline gives CDR1 LGHNA, CDR2 YNFKEQ. This CDR3 has 17 amino acids. The CDR3 here is CASSQDRTGADKYGYTF. Written as DNA, the CDR3 is TGTGCCAGCAGCCAAGACAGAACAGGGGCGGATAAATATGGCTACACCTTC.

The rearrangement links TRBV19 to TRBJ2-2; 8 bases fit TRBD2. CDR1 and CDR2 from the germline V gene are LNHDA and SQIVND (reference sequence). The V segment lost 7 bases and the J segment 4 bases; nucleotides outside the gene matches: 5. The CDR3 extends over 14 amino acids. As DNA, the CDR3 is TGTGCCAGTACCGGGGGGGGGAGCACCGGGGAGCTGTTTTTT. Its translation is CASTGGGSTGELFF.

On this clone: Other DNA sequences within the sample encode an identical CDR3. V usage is TRBV6-1 and J usage is TRBJ2-1; D may be TRBD1 (6 bases). The CDR3 consists of 17 residues. V was clipped by 1 base and J by 8 bases, with 21 bases between them. Germline values: CDR1 MNHNS, CDR2 SASEGT. CDR3 amino acids: CASSEVGRGRDSYEQFF. CDR3 in DNA: TGTGCCAGCAGTGAAGTCGGCAGGGGTCGAGATAGTTATGAGCAGTTCTTC.

This sequence joins TRBV28 and TRBJ2-7; the D gene is possibly TRBD2 (6 bases). Trimming cost V 2 bases and J 7 bases, with 18 bases left between them. CDR3 length: 15 residues. Germline V lookup: CDR1 MDHEN, CDR2 SYDVKM. The CDR3 loop is CASSLPAGQGGEQYF. DNA for the CDR3: TGTGCCAGCAGTTTACCCGCGGGGCAGGGAGGTGAGCAGTACTTC.

The V call is TRBV28, the J call TRBJ2-5, with 7 bases matching TRBD1. This CDR3 comprises 16 residues. Germline CDR1 is MDHEN and CDR2 is SYDVKM. Trimming removed 7 bases from V and 5 bases from J; junction bases left unmatched: 16. CDR3: CASMKHQNRGLETQYF. CDR3 in DNA: TGTGCCAGCATGAAGCATCAGAACAGGGGTTTGGAGACCCAGTACTTC. The variable domain in full, with the rest retrieved from reference TRBV28 and TRBJ2-5, is DVKVTQSSRYLVKRTGEKVFLECVQDMDHENMFWYRQDPGLGLRLIYFSYDVKMKEKGDIPEGYSVSREKKERFSLILESASTNQTSMYLCASMKHQNRGLETQYFGPGTRLLVL.

This clone has more than one count but fewer than ten. Other DNA sequences in the same sample also yield this CDR3. The chain employs TRBV5-4 and TRBJ2-7; 7 nucleotides match TRBD1. Trimming at V came to 4 bases and at J to 1 base, leaving 5 bases not matched to a gene. CDR1 is SGHNT and CDR2 is YYREEE in the germline V gene (reference sequence). CDR3 size: 14 residues. The CDR3 DNA is TGTGCCAGCAGCCGACAGGGCGGGTCCTACGAGCAGTACTTC. Protein sequence: CASSRQGGSYEQYF.

This sequence joins TRBV2 and TRBJ1-2; D not resolved. The V end was cut by 3 bases, the J end by 7 bases, with 18 bases between. This CDR3 is 15 amino acids long. The germline gives CDR1 SNHLY, CDR2 FYNNEI. In nucleotides, the CDR3 is TGTGCCAGCAGTGATGCGAGGGCCCGATCGGGTGGCTACACCTTC. This gives the protein CASSDARARSGGYTF.

The CDR3 region is CSVGGGRGNQPQHF. The CDR3 DNA reads TGCAGCGTTGGAGGGGGCAGGGGCAATCAGCCCCAGCATTTT. This chain connects TRBV29-1 to TRBJ1-5; 7 positions match TRBD1. This CDR3 has 14 amino acids. V shed 4 bases, J shed 2 bases, and the junction held 5 bases outside the gene matches. The germline V gene has CDR1 SQVTM and CDR2 ANQGSEA. Complete variable domain (other parts from reference TRBV29-1 and TRBJ1-5): SAVISQKPSRDICQRGTSLTIQCQVDSQVTMMFWYRQQPGQSLTLIATANQGSEATYESGFVIDKFPISRPNLTFSTLTVSNMSPEDSSIYLCSVGGGRGNQPQHFGDGTRLSIL.

CDR3 protein: CASRAGGTEAFF. The CDR3 DNA reads as TGTGCCAGCAGGGCAGGGGGGACTGAAGCTTTCTTT. This chain uses TRBV27 with TRBJ1-1; TRBD1 aligns across 7 bases. Germline CDR1 reads MNHEY; CDR2 reads SMNVEV (reference sequence). This CDR3 region has 12 residues. J gave up 5 bases and V 6 bases, and 3 bases lay outside the gene matches.

This rearrangement joins TRBV6-5 to TRBJ1-5; D may be TRBD1 (5 bases). The length of the CDR3 is 12 residues. The V end was cut by 7 bases, the J end by 8 bases, with 12 bases between. Germline CDR1 MNHEY, CDR2 SVGAGI. The CDR3 here is CASTTGGEPQHF. The CDR3 bases are TGTGCCAGCACCACGGGGGGGGAGCCCCAGCATTTT.

The chain employs TRBV29-1 and TRBJ1-1; D might be TRBD1 (6 bases). CDR3 length: 17 residues. Germline loops: CDR1 SQVTM, CDR2 ANQGSEA. Trimming took 1 base from V and 2 from J, leaving 20 bases between them. In nucleotides, the CDR3 is TGCAGCGTTGAAGCTCTACCCTCCAGGGGACACAACACTGAAGCTTTCTTT. Residues: CSVEALPSRGHNTEAFF.